What follows are 26 T cell receptor beta chains derived from one specimen sequenced in a study of T cell responses to AZD1222 COVID-19 vaccine. Data came from immunoSEQ multiplex PCR; TCRdb stores just in-frame clones and leaves some out. The sample holds around 70,000 clones; 80% to 85% are singletons and the top ten take over 10%. Sequencing used peripheral blood, obtained on day 0 of AZD1222 vaccination. Source of these receptors: an adult in good health.

The chain uses TRBV5-1 and TRBJ2-5; D gene unclear. CDR3 length: 14 residues. Trimming pared 4 bases from V and 5 bases from J, leaving 15 bases between. The germline V gene encodes CDR1 SGHRS and CDR2 YFSETQ. The CDR3 reads CASSGPREGETQYF. CDR3 DNA: TGCGCCAGCAGCGGACCTAGAGAAGGGGAGACCCAGTACTTC.

The rearrangement links TRBV6-2 or TRBV6-3 to TRBJ1-1, with a weak D call TRBD1 (5 bases). CDR1 is MNHEY, CDR2 SVGEGT, per germline. The CDR3 runs to 14 residues. V lost 5 bases to trimming and J lost 1 base, with 11 bases between them. The CDR3 here is CASSPGTGNTEAFF. CDR3 DNA sequence: TGTGCCAGCAGTCCCGGGACCGGGAACACTGAAGCTTTCTTT.

The chain carries TRBV4-3 and TRBJ2-3, with D perhaps matching TRBD1 or TRBD2 (5 bases each). Germline assignment: CDR1 LGHNA and CDR2 YSLEER. The CDR3 loop spans 16 amino acids. The V end lost 0 bases, the J end lost 4 bases, and 14 bases lay between the germline ends. This CDR3 is CASSQDFDRGPDTQYF. CDR3 DNA sequence: TGCGCCAGCAGCCAAGATTTCGACCGGGGCCCAGATACGCAGTATTTT.

This chain links TRBV14 with TRBJ1-1; D unresolved. From germline, CDR1 is SGHDN and CDR2 FVKESK. V lost 1 base and J 1 base, leaving 19 bases between the germline ends. This CDR3 is built from 18 residues. The CDR3 region has the DNA TGTGCCAGCAGCCAAGTGCGGGGTCTACGTCTGACGAACACTGAAGCTTTCTTT. Its translation is CASSQVRGLRLTNTEAFF.

The chain recombines TRBV4-1 with TRBJ2-1, with D maybe TRBD2 (5 bases). CDR3 size: 16 residues. The germline V and J ends were trimmed by 0 bases and 2 bases, with 11 bases remaining between them. Per germline, CDR1 MGHRA and CDR2 YSYEKL. The CDR3 region has the DNA TGCGCCAGCAGCCAAGAAACTAGTCGAGCCTACAATGAGCAGTTCTTC. The encoded protein is CASSQETSRAYNEQFF.

The rearrangement links TRBV7-8 to TRBJ1-6; D uncertain. Trimming pared 3 bases from V and 9 bases from J, leaving 18 bases between. Germline V gene lookup returns CDR1 SGHVS and CDR2 FQNEAQ. CDR3 length equals 16 residues. The CDR3 nucleotides read TGTGCCAGCAGCTTTCTAACAGAGACCCGAGGTTCACCCCTCCACTTT. Its translation is CASSFLTETRGSPLHF. The full variable domain, rest sourced from reference TRBV7-8 and TRBJ1-6, is GAGVSQSPRYKVAKRGQDVALRCDPISGHVSLFWYQQALGQGPEFLTYFQNEAQLDKSGLPSDRFFAERPEGSVSTLKIQRTQQEDSAVYLCASSFLTETRGSPLHFGNGTRLTVT.

CDR3 in amino acids: CASSYRDRGQPQHF. The CDR3 DNA sequence: TGTGCCAGCAGTTACCGGGACAGGGGTCAGCCCCAGCATTTT. The chain recombines TRBV6-5 with TRBJ1-5; TRBD1 matches at 10 bases. With 2 bases clipped from V and 6 bases from J, the junction kept 1 base outside the gene matches. CDR3 length: 14 residues. Germline lookup yields CDR1 MNHEY and CDR2 SVGAGI.

Notes on this clone: Additional DNA sequences in this sample encode the identical CDR3. V and J are TRBV27 and TRBJ2-7; D unclear. The CDR3 consists of 13 residues. Trimming removed 6 bases from V and 0 bases from J, with 9 bases in between. Germline V lookup: CDR1 MNHEY, CDR2 SMNVEV (reference sequence). CDR3 sequence (DNA): TGTGCCAGCAGACTCCATCCCTCCTACGAGCAGTACTTC. Protein: CASRLHPSYEQYF.

This chain uses TRBV6-2 or TRBV6-3 with TRBJ1-6; D call uncertain. This CDR3 has 14 amino acids. Trimming stripped 3 bases from V and 7 bases from J, with 10 bases between. CDR1 MNHEY and CDR2 SVGEGT come from the germline V gene. This chain's CDR3 is CASSYEVSNSPLHF. CDR3 coding DNA: TGTGCCAGCAGTTATGAGGTGTCCAATTCACCCCTCCACTTT.

The chain employs TRBV6-1 and TRBJ1-3, with D maybe TRBD1 (5 bases). The germline V and J ends were trimmed by 3 bases and 3 bases, with 6 bases remaining between them. Germline V CDR1 and CDR2: MNHNS, SASEGT. The CDR3 runs 13 residues. The CDR3: CASSEDNGNTIYF. CDR3 DNA sequence: TGTGCCAGCAGTGAGGACAATGGAAACACCATATATTTT.

The V gene is TRBV7-2, the J gene TRBJ2-5; D is perhaps TRBD1 or TRBD2 (6 bases each). The germline V gene has CDR1 SGHTA and CDR2 FQGNSA. The CDR3 is 14 residues long. Trimming left V 5 bases short and J 6 bases short, with 16 bases between. The CDR3 bases are TGTGCCAGCAGCCTCTCGACCGGGGGCAAGACCCAGTACTTC. It encodes CASSLSTGGKTQYF. The entire variable domain, with the rest obtained from reference TRBV7-2 and TRBJ2-5, is as follows: GAGVSQSPSNKVTEKGKDVELRCDPISGHTALYWYRQSLGQGLEFLIYFQGNSAPDKSGLPSDRFSAERTGGSVSTLTIQRTQQEDSAVYLCASSLSTGGKTQYFGPGTRLLVL.

Here the CDR3 reads CASSSLYEAFF. CDR3 in DNA: TGTGCCAGCTCGTCCCTTTATGAAGCTTTCTTT. The rearrangement links TRBV7-9 to TRBJ1-1; no clear D. CDR3 size: 11 residues. The germline V and J ends were trimmed by 8 bases and 7 bases, with 11 bases remaining between them. CDR1 is SEHNR and CDR2 is FQNEAQ in the germline V gene (reference sequence).

The gene calls are TRBV11-2 and TRBJ1-5, with D possibly being TRBD1 (5 bases). V dropped 1 base and J dropped 3 bases, with 10 bases sitting between them. The CDR3 has 15 residues. In germline, CDR1 is SGHAT, CDR2 FQNNGV. As DNA, the CDR3 is TGTGCCAGCAGCTTAGGCCGACAGACCAATCAGCCCCAGCATTTT. Amino acid sequence: CASSLGRQTNQPQHF.

The chain combines TRBV18 with TRBJ2-7; 9 bases align to TRBD1. The CDR3 loop spans 15 amino acids. The germline CDR1 and CDR2 sequences are KGHSH and LQKENI. V shed 0 bases, J shed 6 bases, and the junction held 6 bases outside the gene matches. Written as DNA, the CDR3 is TGTGCCAGCTCACCACCCGGACAGGGGAGGCGCGAGCAGTACTTC. Protein product: CASSPPGQGRREQYF.

This clone was seen a handful of times. The rearrangement uses TRBV19 and TRBJ1-5; D not certain. V gave up 6 bases and J gave up 0 bases, with 6 bases separating them. The CDR3 spans 13 residues. The germline V gene has CDR1 LNHDA and CDR2 SQIVND (reference sequence). CDR3 loop: CASSYSSNQPQHF. The CDR3 bases are TGTGCCAGTAGCTATTCTAGCAATCAGCCCCAGCATTTT. Looking up the rest from reference TRBV19 and TRBJ1-5 gives the full variable domain: DGGITQSPKYLFRKEGQNVTLSCEQNLNHDAMYWYRQDPGQGLRLIYYSQIVNDFQKGDIAEGYSVSREKKESFPLTVTSAQKNPTAFYLCASSYSSNQPQHFGDGTRLSIL.

This chain links TRBV10-3 with TRBJ1-5; D is undetermined. The length of the CDR3 is 14 residues. Germline-derived CDR1 and CDR2 are ENHRY and SYGVKD. V lost 3 bases, J lost 0 bases, and 6 bases lay in between. CDR3 sequence: CAISEINSNQPQHF. In DNA form, the CDR3 reads TGTGCCATCAGTGAAATCAATAGCAATCAGCCCCAGCATTTT.

The J gene is TRBJ1-1, the V gene TRBV5-4; D call uncertain. Trimming left V 4 bases short and J 1 base short, with 17 bases between. The CDR3 loop spans 16 amino acids. Germline CDR1 is SGHNT and CDR2 is YYREEE (reference sequence). CDR3 sequence: CASSQNVAQPNTEAFF. The DNA of the CDR3 is TGTGCCAGCAGCCAAAATGTTGCACAGCCGAACACTGAAGCTTTCTTT.

The genes are TRBV9 and TRBJ1-4; TRBD1 matches at 8 bases. The V gene's germline CDR1 is SGDLS and CDR2 YYNGEE. Trimming removed 0 bases from V and 5 bases from J; junction bases left unmatched: 6. The CDR3 consists of 16 residues. CDR3 nucleotides: TGTGCCAGCAGCGTAGGGAGGACAGGGAAAAATGAAAAACTGTTTTTT. Translation gives CASSVGRTGKNEKLFF.

The chain carries TRBV27 and TRBJ2-1; 14 nucleotides agree with TRBD2. Germline trimming cut 1 base from V and 5 bases from J; bases unmatched to any gene: 4. The germline V gene encodes CDR1 MNHEY and CDR2 SMNVEV (reference sequence). The CDR3 spans 17 residues. CDR3: CASSLLTSGGADNEQFF. CDR3 bases: TGTGCCAGCAGTTTATTGACTAGCGGGGGGGCAGACAATGAGCAGTTCTTC.

CDR3 protein: CASSQSGQINEKLFF. DNA for the CDR3: TGTGCCAGCAGCCAATCGGGACAGATAAATGAAAAACTGTTTTTT. The genes are TRBV5-5 and TRBJ1-4, with 7 nucleotides matching TRBD1. Per the germline V gene, CDR1 is SGHKS and CDR2 is YYEKEE (reference sequence). With V trimmed by 4 bases and J by 5 bases, 8 bases remained unmatched. The CDR3 has 15 amino acids.

The V and J genes are TRBV5-4 and TRBJ2-7; D possibly corresponds to TRBD2 (6 bases). Germline V gives CDR1 SGHNT, CDR2 YYREEE (reference sequence). The CDR3 has 13 residues. V was clipped by 3 bases and J by 6 bases, with 13 bases between them. CDR3 sequence: CASSSQSGVEQYF. The DNA of the CDR3 is TGTGCCAGCAGCTCCCAGTCGGGAGTCGAGCAGTACTTC.

The rearrangement joins TRBV5-1 to TRBJ2-4; D is possibly TRBD2 (5 bases). The CDR3 sequence is 14 residues long. Germline V lookup: CDR1 SGHRS, CDR2 YFSETQ. Trimming cost V 4 bases and J 6 bases, with 14 bases left between them. The DNA for the CDR3 is TGCGCCAGCAGCCAGAAAGAGGGCAGAAACATTCAGTACTTC. Residues: CASSQKEGRNIQYF.

The chain couples TRBV6-5 to TRBJ1-2; D remains ambiguous. V lost 5 bases and J lost 7, with 11 bases in between. Germline-derived CDR1 and CDR2 are MNHEY and SVGAGI. The CDR3 runs 12 residues. The CDR3 region is CASSNGGSGYTF. The CDR3 DNA reads TGTGCCAGCAGTAACGGAGGGAGTGGCTACACCTTC.

V gene TRBV2 combines with J gene TRBJ2-3; 7 bases fit TRBD2. The CDR3 extends over 14 amino acids. Germline CDR1 reads SNHLY; CDR2 reads FYNNEI. Trimming removed 4 bases from V and 1 base from J; junction bases left unmatched: 2. CDR3 nucleotide sequence: TGTGCCAGCAGTGGGGGAGGGGGCACAGATACGCAGTATTTT. Its translation is CASSGGGGTDTQYF. Together with reference TRBV2 and TRBJ2-3, the CDR3 gives the full variable domain: EPEVTQTPSHQVTQMGQEVILRCVPISNHLYFYWYRQILGQKVEFLVSFYNNEISEKSEIFDDQFSVERPDGSNFTLKIRSTKLEDSAMYFCASSGGGGTDTQYFGPGTRLTVL.

The V gene is TRBV11-3, the J gene TRBJ2-1; weak D call: TRBD2 (5 bases). V was trimmed by 5 bases and J by 0 bases, leaving 11 bases between them. The CDR3 is 15 amino acids. The germline V gene has CDR1 SGHNT and CDR2 YENEEA. The CDR3 nucleotides read TGTGCCAGCAGCCGAGAGGGTAGCTCCTACAATGAGCAGTTCTTC. Amino acid sequence: CASSREGSSYNEQFF.

J is TRBJ1-5 and V is TRBV4-2, with 9 bases lining up with TRBD1. This CDR3 is 14 amino acids long. CDR1 and CDR2 from the germline V gene are LGHNA and YNFKEQ. Trimming removed 1 base from V and 6 bases from J; junction bases left unmatched: 1. CDR3 residues: CASSQGTGVQPQHF. CDR3 in DNA: TGTGCCAGCAGCCAAGGGACAGGGGTTCAGCCCCAGCATTTT.